Listed below are T cell receptor beta chains from one sample, sequenced in a study of T cell responses to AZD1222 COVID-19 vaccine. TCRdb's table, derived via immunoSEQ multiplex PCR, lists solely in-frame clones and lacks some. The top ten hold about 4.8% of the sample, which has nearly 110,000 clones, roughly 90% seen once. Material: peripheral blood, obtained on day 0 of AZD1222 vaccination. Receptor source: an adult in good health. Both conserved end residues are part of each CDR3. The order of the fields is clone size, J gene, CDR3 length, V gene, D gene, CDR3 protein, CDR3 DNA. A D gene is named only where the DNA matches it firmly. Some rows have no size entry. The others give once, few or many, or a class for an expanded clone.

clone size: once; J gene: TRBJ1-5; CDR3 length: 15; V gene: TRBV6-5; D gene: NA; CDR3 protein: CASSYSSSSNQPQHF; CDR3 DNA: TGTGCCAGCAGTTACTCGAGTTCCAGCAATCAGCCCCAGCATTTT
clone size: NA; J gene: TRBJ1-6; CDR3 length: 16; V gene: TRBV19; D gene: TRBD1; CDR3 protein: CASSTIQGATNSPLHF; CDR3 DNA: TGTGCCAGTAGTACGATCCAGGGGGCGACTAATTCACCCCTCCACTTT
clone size: few; J gene: TRBJ1-1; CDR3 length: 13; V gene: TRBV2; D gene: NA; CDR3 protein: CATGGQPNTEAFF; CDR3 DNA: TGTGCCACGGGGGGCCAGCCGAACACTGAAGCTTTCTTT
clone size: NA; J gene: TRBJ1-5; CDR3 length: 14; V gene: TRBV27; D gene: TRBD1; CDR3 protein: CASNSGTGPGPQHF; CDR3 DNA: TGTGCCAGCAATTCCGGGACAGGGCCCGGGCCCCAGCATTTT
clone size: NA; J gene: TRBJ1-1; CDR3 length: 14; V gene: TRBV6-5; D gene: NA; CDR3 protein: CASSYQNRRTEAFF; CDR3 DNA: TGTGCCAGCAGTTACCAGAACAGGAGGACTGAAGCTTTCTTT
clone size: NA; J gene: TRBJ1-1; CDR3 length: 14; V gene: TRBV19; D gene: TRBD1; CDR3 protein: CASLEGQGYTEAFF; CDR3 DNA: TGTGCCAGTCTTGAGGGACAGGGGTACACTGAAGCTTTCTTT
clone size: NA; J gene: TRBJ2-1; CDR3 length: 18; V gene: TRBV18; D gene: TRBD2; CDR3 protein: CASSLSSGTSGRKNEQFF; CDR3 DNA: TGTGCCAGCTCACTCTCGTCCGGGACTAGCGGGAGAAAGAATGAGCAGTTCTTC
clone size: NA; J gene: TRBJ1-1; CDR3 length: 15; V gene: TRBV21-1; D gene: NA; CDR3 protein: CASSKALTGNTEAFF; CDR3 DNA: TGTGCCAGCAGCAAAGCGCTGACAGGAAACACTGAAGCTTTCTTT
clone size: NA; J gene: TRBJ2-7; CDR3 length: 16; V gene: TRBV5-1; D gene: TRBD2; CDR3 protein: CASSVTSGVSSYEQYF; CDR3 DNA: TGCGCCAGCAGCGTGACTAGCGGGGTGAGCTCCTACGAGCAGTACTTC
clone size: NA; J gene: TRBJ1-2; CDR3 length: 13; V gene: TRBV4-1; D gene: NA; CDR3 protein: CASSSREGYGYTF; CDR3 DNA: TGCGCCAGCAGCTCCCGGGAGGGGTATGGCTACACCTTC
clone size: NA; J gene: TRBJ2-3; CDR3 length: 13; V gene: TRBV14; D gene: NA; CDR3 protein: CASSRVVVDTQYF; CDR3 DNA: TGTGCCAGCAGTCGTGTGGTCGTAGATACGCAGTATTTT
clone size: NA; J gene: TRBJ2-7; CDR3 length: 16; V gene: TRBV5-1; D gene: TRBD1; CDR3 protein: CASSLAPGGVSYEQYF; CDR3 DNA: TGCGCCAGCAGCTTGGCCCCAGGGGGCGTCTCCTACGAGCAGTACTTC
clone size: NA; J gene: TRBJ2-1; CDR3 length: 13; V gene: TRBV12-5; D gene: TRBD2; CDR3 protein: CASGLGGLAEQFF; CDR3 DNA: TGTGCTAGTGGTTTGGGGGGACTAGCGGAGCAGTTCTTC
clone size: NA; J gene: TRBJ2-1; CDR3 length: 14; V gene: TRBV2; D gene: TRBD2; CDR3 protein: CASRWASGNNEQFF; CDR3 DNA: TGTGCCAGCAGGTGGGCTAGCGGGAACAATGAGCAGTTCTTC
clone size: NA; J gene: TRBJ2-1; CDR3 length: 15; V gene: TRBV28; D gene: TRBD1; CDR3 protein: CASRSGTGGYNEQFF; CDR3 DNA: TGTGCCAGCAGATCCGGGACAGGGGGCTACAATGAGCAGTTCTTC
clone size: NA; J gene: TRBJ2-3; CDR3 length: 13; V gene: TRBV19; D gene: TRBD1; CDR3 protein: CATQGQFTDTQYF; CDR3 DNA: TGTGCCACGCAGGGACAGTTCACAGATACGCAGTATTTT
clone size: few; J gene: TRBJ2-7; CDR3 length: 15; V gene: TRBV18; D gene: NA; CDR3 protein: CASSPSSGSPYEQYF; CDR3 DNA: TGTGCCAGCTCACCTTCATCCGGGTCACCATACGAGCAGTACTTC
clone size: NA; J gene: TRBJ1-1; CDR3 length: 15; V gene: TRBV6-2/TRBV6-3; D gene: NA; CDR3 protein: CASSSPGTGNTEAFF; CDR3 DNA: TGTGCCAGCAGTTCTCCAGGGACGGGGAACACTGAAGCTTTCTTT
clone size: NA; J gene: TRBJ1-1; CDR3 length: 15; V gene: TRBV19; D gene: TRBD1; CDR3 protein: CASSPGSGGNTEAFF; CDR3 DNA: TGTGCCAGTAGTCCCGGTTCAGGGGGCAACACTGAAGCTTTCTTT
clone size: NA; J gene: TRBJ2-5; CDR3 length: 16; V gene: TRBV7-2; D gene: TRBD2; CDR3 protein: CASSGRTRMGSETQYF; CDR3 DNA: TGTGCCAGCAGCGGACGGACTAGAATGGGAAGTGAGACCCAGTACTTC
clone size: NA; J gene: TRBJ1-2; CDR3 length: 16; V gene: TRBV27; D gene: TRBD1; CDR3 protein: CASSLYSTGQNYGYTF; CDR3 DNA: TGTGCCAGCAGTTTATATTCGACAGGGCAGAACTATGGCTACACCTTC
clone size: NA; J gene: TRBJ2-5; CDR3 length: 15; V gene: TRBV5-1; D gene: TRBD1; CDR3 protein: CASSLRTGIGETQYF; CDR3 DNA: TGCGCCAGCAGCTTAAGGACAGGGATTGGAGAGACCCAGTACTTC
clone size: NA; J gene: TRBJ2-5; CDR3 length: 13; V gene: TRBV5-5; D gene: NA; CDR3 protein: CASSPGNLETQYF; CDR3 DNA: TGTGCCAGCAGCCCCGGGAATTTAGAGACCCAGTACTTC
clone size: NA; J gene: TRBJ2-7; CDR3 length: 14; V gene: TRBV7-3; D gene: TRBD2; CDR3 protein: CASSFRAGGDEQYF; CDR3 DNA: TGTGCCAGCAGCTTCCGAGCGGGAGGCGACGAGCAGTACTTC
clone size: NA; J gene: TRBJ2-3; CDR3 length: 14; V gene: TRBV6-5; D gene: TRBD2; CDR3 protein: CASSLAGVSDTQYF; CDR3 DNA: TGTGCCAGCAGTCTAGCGGGAGTGTCAGATACGCAGTATTTT
clone size: few; J gene: TRBJ2-2; CDR3 length: 12; V gene: TRBV24-1; D gene: NA; CDR3 protein: CATSRGPGELFF; CDR3 DNA: TGTGCCACCAGCCGGGGGCCTGGGGAGCTGTTTTTT
clone size: NA; J gene: TRBJ2-1; CDR3 length: 16; V gene: TRBV7-8; D gene: TRBD1; CDR3 protein: CASSPYGQGGYNEQFF; CDR3 DNA: TGTGCCAGCAGCCCATATGGACAGGGCGGCTACAATGAGCAGTTCTTC
clone size: NA; J gene: TRBJ1-1; CDR3 length: 12; V gene: TRBV12-3/TRBV12-4; D gene: NA; CDR3 protein: CASSLMVNEAFF; CDR3 DNA: TGTGCCAGCAGTTTAATGGTGAATGAAGCTTTCTTT
clone size: NA; J gene: TRBJ1-3; CDR3 length: 15; V gene: TRBV2; D gene: NA; CDR3 protein: CASSRDLHSGNTIYF; CDR3 DNA: TGTGCCAGCAGTAGGGACCTACACTCTGGAAACACCATATATTTT
clone size: NA; J gene: TRBJ1-4; CDR3 length: 15; V gene: TRBV9; D gene: NA; CDR3 protein: CASSPQQGTNEKLFF; CDR3 DNA: TGTGCCAGCAGCCCCCAACAGGGAACTAATGAAAAACTGTTTTTT
clone size: NA; J gene: TRBJ1-1; CDR3 length: 15; V gene: TRBV7-9; D gene: NA; CDR3 protein: CASSLGAAMNTEAFF; CDR3 DNA: TGTGCCAGCAGCTTAGGGGCAGCGATGAACACTGAAGCTTTCTTT
clone size: NA; J gene: TRBJ2-1; CDR3 length: 15; V gene: TRBV7-9; D gene: NA; CDR3 protein: CASSLAGVGVNEQFF; CDR3 DNA: TGTGCCAGCAGCTTAGCGGGAGTGGGGGTCAATGAGCAGTTCTTC
clone size: NA; J gene: TRBJ2-3; CDR3 length: 12; V gene: TRBV7-3; D gene: NA; CDR3 protein: CASSLAADTQYF; CDR3 DNA: TGTGCCAGCAGCCTTGCCGCAGATACGCAGTATTTT
clone size: NA; J gene: TRBJ1-5; CDR3 length: 15; V gene: TRBV4-1; D gene: TRBD1; CDR3 protein: CASSLGGQLNQPQHF; CDR3 DNA: TGCGCCAGCAGCCTAGGGGGACAGCTTAATCAGCCCCAGCATTTT
clone size: NA; J gene: TRBJ1-2; CDR3 length: 15; V gene: TRBV6-6; D gene: TRBD1; CDR3 protein: CASSSGQGIFDGYTF; CDR3 DNA: TGTGCCAGCAGTTCTGGACAGGGGATTTTTGATGGCTACACCTTC
clone size: NA; J gene: TRBJ2-7; CDR3 length: 14; V gene: TRBV5-8; D gene: TRBD1; CDR3 protein: CASSLETGSYEQYF; CDR3 DNA: TGTGCCAGCAGCTTGGAGACAGGGTCTTACGAGCAGTACTTC
clone size: NA; J gene: TRBJ2-2; CDR3 length: 14; V gene: TRBV10-3; D gene: NA; CDR3 protein: CAISESFNTGELFF; CDR3 DNA: TGTGCCATCAGTGAGTCTTTTAACACCGGGGAGCTGTTTTTT
clone size: NA; J gene: TRBJ2-7; CDR3 length: 15; V gene: TRBV19; D gene: TRBD2; CDR3 protein: CASSRTSGVSYEQYF; CDR3 DNA: TGTGCCAGTAGCCGGACTAGCGGAGTCTCCTACGAGCAGTACTTC
clone size: NA; J gene: TRBJ2-7; CDR3 length: 13; V gene: TRBV6-5; D gene: NA; CDR3 protein: CASSPRIVSQQYF; CDR3 DNA: TGTGCCAGCAGTCCCCGGATCGTCTCTCAGCAGTACTTC
clone size: NA; J gene: TRBJ1-5; CDR3 length: 15; V gene: TRBV7-8; D gene: NA; CDR3 protein: CASSLDRGLNQPQHF; CDR3 DNA: TGTGCCAGCAGCTTAGATCGGGGACTGAATCAGCCCCAGCATTTT
clone size: NA; J gene: TRBJ2-1; CDR3 length: 15; V gene: TRBV18; D gene: NA; CDR3 protein: CASPAPGLVDNEQFF; CDR3 DNA: TGTGCCAGCCCCGCCCCGGGACTGGTCGACAATGAGCAGTTCTTC